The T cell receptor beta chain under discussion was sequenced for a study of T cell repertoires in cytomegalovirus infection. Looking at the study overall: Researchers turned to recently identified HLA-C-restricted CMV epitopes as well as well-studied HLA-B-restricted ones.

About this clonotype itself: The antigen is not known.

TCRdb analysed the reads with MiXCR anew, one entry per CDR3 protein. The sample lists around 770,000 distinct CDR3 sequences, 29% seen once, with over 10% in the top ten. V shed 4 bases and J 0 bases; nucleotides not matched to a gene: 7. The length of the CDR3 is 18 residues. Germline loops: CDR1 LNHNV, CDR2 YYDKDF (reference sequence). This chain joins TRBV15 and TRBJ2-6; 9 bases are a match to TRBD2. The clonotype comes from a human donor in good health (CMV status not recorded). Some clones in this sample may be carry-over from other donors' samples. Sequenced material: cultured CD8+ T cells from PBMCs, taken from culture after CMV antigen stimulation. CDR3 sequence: CATSTSSGDSSGANVLTF. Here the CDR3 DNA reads TGTGCCACCAGCACCTCTAGCGGGGACAGCTCTGGGGCCAACGTCCTGACTTTC.